This T cell receptor beta chain was observed in a study of T cell responses to AZD1222 COVID-19 vaccine. The study's findings and limits: Baseline serostatus was positive in only a handful of AZD1222 recipients. Donors were largely white British and mainly female; clonal diversity was possibly underestimated. Among spike-specific TCRs, nearly half reportedly target unmutated variant regions.

As concerns this clone: The antigen remains undetermined.

Germline V gene lookup returns CDR1 SGHTA and CDR2 FQGTGA. Trimming left V 2 bases short and J 2 bases short, with 8 bases between. This CDR3 region has 14 residues. Clones were sequenced by immunoSEQ multiplex PCR, and TCRdb holds only the in-frame ones, with some missing. This table has approximately 150,000 clones, roughly 92% appearing once. This sequence joins TRBV7-3 and TRBJ2-3, with unresolved D. The clonotype was recovered from an adult in good health. Sequencing was performed on peripheral blood, taken on day 0 of AZD1222 vaccination. CDR3 DNA: TGTGCCAGCAGCTTACTGTCCTACACAGATACGCAGTATTTT. Its translation is CASSLLSYTDTQYF.